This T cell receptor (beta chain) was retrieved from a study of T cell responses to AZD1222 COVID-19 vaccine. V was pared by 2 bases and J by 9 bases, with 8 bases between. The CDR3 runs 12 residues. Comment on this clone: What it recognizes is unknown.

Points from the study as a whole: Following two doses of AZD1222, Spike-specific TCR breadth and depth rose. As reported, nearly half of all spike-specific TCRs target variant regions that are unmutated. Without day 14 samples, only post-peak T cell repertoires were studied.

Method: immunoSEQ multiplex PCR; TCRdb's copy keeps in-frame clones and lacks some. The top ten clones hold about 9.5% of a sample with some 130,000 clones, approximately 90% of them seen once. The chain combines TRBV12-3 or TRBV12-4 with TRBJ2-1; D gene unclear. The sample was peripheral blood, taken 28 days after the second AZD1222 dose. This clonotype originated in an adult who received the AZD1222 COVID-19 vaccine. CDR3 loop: CASSLPEVEQFF. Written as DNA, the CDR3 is TGTGCCAGCAGTTTACCGGAAGTTGAGCAGTTCTTC.